What follows describes a single TCR beta chain. Antigen unknown. This sample stems from a study of cytomegalovirus exposure and HLA in healthy donors. About the study: Within an early data release were tens of millions of unique TCRs drawn from HLA-typed donors.

Primers: 60 Vbeta forward and 13 Jbeta reverse. The protocol was immunoSEQ multiplex PCR, while the TCRdb copy is restricted to in-frame clones and leaves out a portion. Here the sample spans about 130,000 clones, about 70% being singletons. General study findings and limits: High sensitivity and specificity were reportedly achieved when the classifier diagnosed cytomegalovirus status. Later on, a genetic analysis was performed. It linked a missense variant in DCLRE1C with V- and J-gene trimming of TCR beta. Researchers counted around 180 TCR beta chains as cytomegalovirus-associated.

V dropped 6 bases and J dropped 6; count of bases not matched to a gene: 2. There are 13 residues in the CDR3. The rearrangement links TRBV23-1 to TRBJ1-4; 9 bases agree with TRBD1. TRBV23-1 has ORF status, its function being uncertain. The sample comprised PBMCs. The sequence was obtained from a male donor in good health and CMV-seronegative. CDR3 region: CASRWTGDEKLFF. CDR3 nucleotides: TGCGCCAGCAGGTGGACAGGGGATGAAAAACTGTTTTTT.